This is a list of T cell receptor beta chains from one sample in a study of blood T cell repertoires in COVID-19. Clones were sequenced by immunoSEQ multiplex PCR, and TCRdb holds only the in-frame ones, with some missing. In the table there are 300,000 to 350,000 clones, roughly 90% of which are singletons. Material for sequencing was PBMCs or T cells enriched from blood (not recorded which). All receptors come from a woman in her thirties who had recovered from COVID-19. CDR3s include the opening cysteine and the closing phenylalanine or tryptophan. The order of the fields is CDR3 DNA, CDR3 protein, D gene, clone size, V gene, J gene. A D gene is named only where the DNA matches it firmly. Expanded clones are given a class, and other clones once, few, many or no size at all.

DNA: TGTGCCTGGAAAAGCGCGCCGAACTTT
CDR3: CAWKSAPNF
D: .
size: .
V: TRBV30
J: TRBJ1-1

DNA: TGCGCCAGCAGCCGGAATAGCGGGAATGAGCAGTTCTTC
CDR3: CASSRNSGNEQFF
D: TRBD2
size: many
V: TRBV4-1
J: TRBJ2-1

DNA: TGTGCCAGCATCAAAGACAGGGGAACTGAAGCTTTCTTT
CDR3: CASIKDRGTEAFF
D: TRBD1
size: once
V: TRBV7-2
J: TRBJ1-1

DNA: TGTGCCTGGAGTGTAAGGCGGGGGGGCGGCACAGATACGCAGTATTTT
CDR3: CAWSVRRGGGTDTQYF
D: TRBD2
size: few
V: TRBV30
J: TRBJ2-3

DNA: TGTGCTAGTGGTTTGACAGGGGGAGGTCAGCCCCAGCATTTT
CDR3: CASGLTGGGQPQHF
D: TRBD1
size: once
V: TRBV12-5
J: TRBJ1-5

DNA: TGCGCCAGCAGTCGTACTAGCGAAGAGACCCAGTACTTC
CDR3: CASSRTSEETQYF
D: TRBD2
size: .
V: TRBV5-1
J: TRBJ2-5

DNA: TGTGCCAGCAGTGAAGGGACTAGCGGGTCCACTAGAGACACAGATACGCAGTATTTT
CDR3: CASSEGTSGSTRDTDTQYF
D: TRBD2
size: .
V: TRBV6-1
J: TRBJ2-3

DNA: TGTGCCTGGAGTTCGGGGGTCAGCACAGATACGCAGTATTTT
CDR3: CAWSSGVSTDTQYF
D: .
size: .
V: TRBV30
J: TRBJ2-3

DNA: TGCGCCAGCAGCTTGGGGGGGAGCGGGGGCGGCCCCCACGAGCAGTACTTC
CDR3: CASSLGGSGGGPHEQYF
D: TRBD2
size: .
V: TRBV5-1
J: TRBJ2-7

DNA: TGTGCCAGCAGTGCCCCGACAGGTTTGGGGAACACTGAAGCTTTCTTT
CDR3: CASSAPTGLGNTEAFF
D: .
size: .
V: TRBV2
J: TRBJ1-1

DNA: TGTGCCAGCAGCGCCAGTCCGGGACACCTAACCGTAGCCAAAAACATTCAGTACTTC
CDR3: CASSASPGHLTVAKNIQYF
D: .
size: .
V: TRBV5-5
J: TRBJ2-4

DNA: TGTGCCAGCAGACCCCCCGGAATAGCGGGGGGGTGGGATACGCAGTATTTT
CDR3: CASRPPGIAGGWDTQYF
D: TRBD2
size: few
V: TRBV27
J: TRBJ2-3

DNA: TGTGCCAGACCCAGCGACGCCCCCGGGGAGCTGTTTTTT
CDR3: CARPSDAPGELFF
D: .
size: .
V: TRBV7-9
J: TRBJ2-2

DNA: TGTGCCAGCAGCTTGGGGTACAGCAATTCACCCCTCCACTTT
CDR3: CASSLGYSNSPLHF
D: .
size: once
V: TRBV5-6
J: TRBJ1-6

DNA: TGTGCCAGCAGTTACTCGAACAGGGCTGGCTACACCTTC
CDR3: CASSYSNRAGYTF
D: .
size: .
V: TRBV6-2/TRBV6-3
J: TRBJ1-2

DNA: TGTGCCAGCAGTTACCGGGACAGGGAAAAATCTTTCTTT
CDR3: CASSYRDREKSFF
D: TRBD1
size: .
V: TRBV6-5
J: TRBJ1-1

DNA: TGTGCCAGCAGTTTAATAGGGACAGGGACCTACGAGCAGTACTTC
CDR3: CASSLIGTGTYEQYF
D: TRBD1
size: .
V: TRBV27
J: TRBJ2-7

DNA: TGTGCCAGCAGCCCCGGACAGTATAATTCACCCCTCCACTTT
CDR3: CASSPGQYNSPLHF
D: .
size: once
V: TRBV7-9
J: TRBJ1-6

DNA: TGTGCCAGCAGTGAAGGGAGGGCCCGTACGCAGTATTTT
CDR3: CASSEGRARTQYF
D: .
size: .
V: TRBV6-1
J: TRBJ2-3

DNA: TGTGCCAGCATTTTAACAGGGGATGGTGGCTACACCTTC
CDR3: CASILTGDGGYTF
D: TRBD1
size: .
V: TRBV6-5
J: TRBJ1-2

DNA: TGTGCCAGCAGCCTACTAGCGGGGGCTAGGAATGAGCAGTTCTTC
CDR3: CASSLLAGARNEQFF
D: TRBD2
size: once
V: TRBV5-4
J: TRBJ2-1

DNA: TGTGCCTGGAGTTCGGGGACAGGGGCCGTGGGCTACACCTTC
CDR3: CAWSSGTGAVGYTF
D: TRBD1
size: .
V: TRBV30
J: TRBJ1-2

DNA: TGTGCCAGCAGCCAGACAGGGTTTCAGCCCCAGCATTTT
CDR3: CASSQTGFQPQHF
D: TRBD1
size: .
V: TRBV5-6
J: TRBJ1-5

DNA: TGTGCCAGCTCACCGACCCAGGGATTTAGCCCTGAAGCTTTCTTT
CDR3: CASSPTQGFSPEAFF
D: .
size: once
V: TRBV18
J: TRBJ1-1

DNA: TGTGCCAGCAGCTTAGGGGGACAGGGGCCTCAAGAGACCCAGTACTTC
CDR3: CASSLGGQGPQETQYF
D: TRBD1
size: .
V: TRBV11-2
J: TRBJ2-5

DNA: TGCGCCAGCAGCCAAGAAACGACTAGGCCTACCGGGGAGCTGTTTTTT
CDR3: CASSQETTRPTGELFF
D: .
size: .
V: TRBV4-3
J: TRBJ2-2

DNA: TGTGCCTGGAGTTATACAGGGGTGGCCTATGGCTACACCTTC
CDR3: CAWSYTGVAYGYTF
D: TRBD1
size: .
V: TRBV30
J: TRBJ1-2

DNA: TGCAGTGCTCGTGGGACACTGAACACTGAAGCTTTCTTT
CDR3: CSARGTLNTEAFF
D: .
size: once
V: TRBV20-1
J: TRBJ1-1

DNA: TGTGCCAGCAGCTTAGGAGAGGGGCGGGGGTTCAATCAGCCCCAGCATTTT
CDR3: CASSLGEGRGFNQPQHF
D: .
size: .
V: TRBV7-9
J: TRBJ1-5

DNA: TGTGCCAGCAGCCGAGCTACGGGACAGGGAGGCTACAATGAGCAGTTCTTC
CDR3: CASSRATGQGGYNEQFF
D: TRBD1
size: .
V: TRBV5-4
J: TRBJ2-1

DNA: TGTGCCAGCAGTTTAGGGGGACTAATTCAGGAGACCCAGTACTTC
CDR3: CASSLGGLIQETQYF
D: TRBD2
size: .
V: TRBV27
J: TRBJ2-5

DNA: TGTGCCATCAGTGAGGACGGAGACTCTGGAAACACCATATATTTT
CDR3: CAISEDGDSGNTIYF
D: .
size: .
V: TRBV10-3
J: TRBJ1-3

DNA: TGTGCCACCAGCCAGGGGCCCTATGGCTACACCTTC
CDR3: CATSQGPYGYTF
D: .
size: .
V: TRBV24-1
J: TRBJ1-2

DNA: TGTGCCAGCAGCCCCTGGGGAGGGGTGTATAATTCACCCCTCCACTTT
CDR3: CASSPWGGVYNSPLHF
D: .
size: .
V: TRBV7-9
J: TRBJ1-6

DNA: TGTGCCAGCAGTTATCTGGGACATTCAACACCTGGGGAAAAACTGTTTTTT
CDR3: CASSYLGHSTPGEKLFF
D: .
size: .
V: TRBV6-2/TRBV6-3
J: TRBJ1-4